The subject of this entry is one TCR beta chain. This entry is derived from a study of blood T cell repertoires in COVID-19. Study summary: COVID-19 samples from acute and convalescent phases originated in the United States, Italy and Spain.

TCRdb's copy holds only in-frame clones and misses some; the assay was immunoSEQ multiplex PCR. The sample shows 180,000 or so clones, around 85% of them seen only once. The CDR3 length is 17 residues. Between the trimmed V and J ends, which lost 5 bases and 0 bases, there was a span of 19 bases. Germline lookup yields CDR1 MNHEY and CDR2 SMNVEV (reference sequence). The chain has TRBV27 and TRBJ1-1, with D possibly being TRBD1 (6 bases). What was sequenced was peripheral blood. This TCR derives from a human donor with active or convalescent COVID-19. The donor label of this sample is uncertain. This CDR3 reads CASSTTGMEMMNTEAFF. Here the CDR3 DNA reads TGTGCCAGCAGTACCACAGGGATGGAGATGATGAACACTGAAGCTTTCTTT.